This TCR beta chain was recovered during a study of breast tumors, draining lymph nodes, adjacent tissues. This CDR3 region has 15 residues. Trimming cost V 5 bases and J 7 bases; bases outside gene matches: 8. Germline V gene sequence: CDR1 SGHDN, CDR2 FVKESK. One entry per CDR3 protein results from TCRdb running MiXCR on the multiplex PCR reads. The top ten hold 1.3% to 1.5% of the sample, which has over 200,000 distinct CDR3 sequences, approximately 31% seen once. In its sample, this clonotype was seen many times. Samples came from axillary lymph nodes draining the breast cancer. The clonotype was recovered from a female donor with breast cancer. Some clones in this sample may be carry-over from other donors' samples. The V and J genes are TRBV14 and TRBJ2-1; 10 bases are a match to TRBD1. Sequenced sample: axillary lymph node tissue. The CDR3 is CASSSRDRGFNEQFF. CDR3 DNA sequence: TGTGCCAGCAGCAGCCGGGACAGGGGATTTAATGAGCAGTTCTTC.